This paragraph covers one T cell receptor beta chain sequence. This CDR3 is built from 14 residues. The germline V gene has CDR1 SGHDT and CDR2 YYEEEE. Trimming took off 4 bases at V and 0 bases at J, with 10 bases between the two ends. This record belongs to a study of blood T cell repertoires in COVID-19. Study at large: Collection of acute and convalescent COVID-19 samples took place in the United States, Italy and Spain.

As originally analysed: Nucleated cell counts were estimated from reference gene primer amplification. The protocol was immunoSEQ multiplex PCR, while the TCRdb copy is restricted to in-frame clones and leaves out a portion. That table supplies the V and J calls and clone size; D and trimming were determined from the DNA. The data contain roughly 51,000 clones, around 86% of them seen just once; the ten biggest clones take up approximately 5.9%. The specimen sequenced was peripheral blood. The TCR originated in a man aged 50 to 60 with active COVID-19. This chain joins TRBV5-6 and TRBJ2-5; D perhaps matches TRBD2 (7 bases). The CDR3 spells CASSVRGHQETQYF. In nucleotides, the CDR3 is TGTGCCAGCAGCGTGCGGGGGCACCAAGAGACCCAGTACTTC. Complete variable domain (other parts from reference TRBV5-6 and TRBJ2-5): DAGVTQSPTHLIKTRGQQVTLRCSPKSGHDTVSWYQQALGQGPQFIFQYYEEEERQRGNFPDRFSGHQFPNYSSELNVNALLLGDSALYLCASSVRGHQETQYFGPGTRLLVL.